The rows below give T cell receptor beta chains drawn from one sample of a study of shared clonotypes between healthy human individuals. Clones were read by immunoSEQ multiplex PCR, and TCRdb kept only the in-frame ones, dropping some. The data contain some 2,000,000 clones, 85% to 95% of them singletons. Sequencing was performed on naive CD4+ T cells sorted from blood. These TCRs come from a man between 18 and 29 years old in good health. CDR3s include the opening cysteine and the closing phenylalanine or tryptophan. A D gene is named only where the DNA matches it firmly. Only some rows state a clone size, as once, few, many or a class for expanded clones.

CDR3 protein	CDR3 DNA	clone size	V gene	J gene	D gene
CASRATSGRLMTDTQYF	TGTGCCAGCAGGGCGACTAGCGGGAGATTGATGACAGATACGCAGTATTTT	NA	TRBV27	TRBJ2-3	TRBD2
CASSLESRYEQYF	TGTGCCAGCAGCTTAGAAAGCCGCTACGAGCAGTACTTC	NA	TRBV11-2	TRBJ2-7	NA
CAISELPGERGYTF	TGTGCCATCAGTGAGCTTCCGGGGGAGCGCGGCTACACCTTC	once	TRBV10-3	TRBJ1-2	NA
CASSGGTGFYGYTF	TGCGCCAGCAGCGGGGGGACAGGATTCTATGGCTACACCTTC	NA	TRBV4-1	TRBJ1-2	TRBD1
CASSSQGHEQYF	TGTGCCAGCAGTTCCCAGGGCCACGAGCAGTACTTC	NA	TRBV7-9	TRBJ2-7	NA
CASMGQGAGYGYTF	TGTGCCAGCATGGGTCAGGGGGCTGGATATGGCTACACCTTC	NA	TRBV6-1	TRBJ1-2	TRBD1
CAISESVSGNTIYF	TGTGCCATCAGTGAGTCGGTCTCTGGAAACACCATATATTTT	NA	TRBV10-3	TRBJ1-3	NA
CAWSGGRGFTTNEKLFF	TGTGCCTGGAGTGGGGGCAGGGGGTTTACCACTAATGAAAAACTGTTTTTT	NA	TRBV30	TRBJ1-4	TRBD1
CASSLGYSTDTQYF	TGTGCCAGCAGCTTAGGGTACAGCACAGATACGCAGTATTTT	NA	TRBV11-2	TRBJ2-3	NA
CASSLSDRAKNIQYF	TGTGCCAGCAGCTTATCAGACAGGGCCAAAAACATTCAGTACTTC	NA	TRBV5-4	TRBJ2-4	NA
CASSPLLALNQETQYF	TGTGCCAGCTCACCACTCCTAGCTCTGAATCAAGAGACCCAGTACTTC	NA	TRBV18	TRBJ2-5	NA
CASSQGSVLAGGSEQFF	TGCGCCAGCAGCCAAGGAAGTGTGCTAGCGGGAGGGTCTGAGCAGTTCTTC	NA	TRBV4-1	TRBJ2-1	TRBD2
CASSLAGVTDTQYF	TGTGCCAGCAGCTTAGCGGGGGTCACAGATACGCAGTATTTT	once	TRBV7-2	TRBJ2-3	NA
CASSPIGGEAFF	TGTGCCAGCTCACCGATTGGTGGTGAAGCTTTCTTT	NA	TRBV18	TRBJ1-1	NA
CASSFRTSGADTQYF	TGTGCCAGCAGTTTCCGGACTAGCGGGGCTGATACGCAGTATTTT	NA	TRBV5-6	TRBJ2-3	TRBD2
CASSYSKVTREQYF	TGTGCCAGCAGTTATTCCAAAGTGACGAGGGAGCAGTACTTC	NA	TRBV6-6	TRBJ2-7	NA
CATSRVSYEQYF	TGTGCCACCAGCAGGGTCTCCTACGAGCAGTACTTC	NA	TRBV15	TRBJ2-7	NA
CAISEGIQPQHF	TGTGCCATCAGCGAGGGGATTCAGCCCCAGCATTTT	NA	TRBV10-3	TRBJ1-5	NA
CATSLGLERQYF	TGTGCCACCAGCCTGGGGCTAGAACGACAGTACTTC	NA	TRBV15	TRBJ2-5	NA
CASSLARASYGYTF	TGTGCCAGCAGCTTGGCCCGGGCCTCCTATGGCTACACCTTC	NA	TRBV5-6	TRBJ1-2	NA
CASSEPIGGEKLFF	TGTGCCAGCAGTGAACCGATCGGGGGTGAAAAACTGTTTTTT	NA	TRBV2	TRBJ1-4	NA
CASSLPDRASQPQHF	TGTGCCAGCAGTTTACCCGACAGGGCCAGTCAGCCCCAGCATTTT	NA	TRBV28	TRBJ1-5	TRBD1